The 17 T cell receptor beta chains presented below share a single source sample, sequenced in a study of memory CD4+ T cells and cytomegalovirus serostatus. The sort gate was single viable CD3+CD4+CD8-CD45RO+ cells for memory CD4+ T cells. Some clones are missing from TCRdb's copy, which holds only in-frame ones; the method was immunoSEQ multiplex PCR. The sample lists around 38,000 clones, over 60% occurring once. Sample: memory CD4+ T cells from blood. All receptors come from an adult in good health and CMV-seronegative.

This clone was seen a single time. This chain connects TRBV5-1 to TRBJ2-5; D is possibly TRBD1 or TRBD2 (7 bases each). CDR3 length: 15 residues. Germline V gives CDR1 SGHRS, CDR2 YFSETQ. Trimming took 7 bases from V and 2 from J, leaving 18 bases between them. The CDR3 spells CASGRGQTGQETQYF. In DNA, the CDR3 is TGCGCCAGCGGGAGGGGGCAGACTGGACAAGAGACCCAGTACTTC.

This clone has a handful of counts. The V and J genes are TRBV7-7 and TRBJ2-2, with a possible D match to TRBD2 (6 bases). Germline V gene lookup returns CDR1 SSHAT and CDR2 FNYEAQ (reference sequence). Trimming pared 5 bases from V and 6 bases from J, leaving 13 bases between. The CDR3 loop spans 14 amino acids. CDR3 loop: CASSPLTSAGELFF. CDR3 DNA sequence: TGTGCCAGCAGCCCCCTGACTAGTGCCGGGGAGCTGTTTTTT.

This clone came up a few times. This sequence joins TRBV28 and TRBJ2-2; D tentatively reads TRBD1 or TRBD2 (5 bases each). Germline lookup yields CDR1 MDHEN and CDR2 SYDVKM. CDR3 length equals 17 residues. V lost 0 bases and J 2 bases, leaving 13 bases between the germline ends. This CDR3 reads CASSLWGSGRNTGELFF. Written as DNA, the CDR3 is TGTGCCAGCAGTTTATGGGGTTCGGGGCGAAACACCGGGGAGCTGTTTTTT.

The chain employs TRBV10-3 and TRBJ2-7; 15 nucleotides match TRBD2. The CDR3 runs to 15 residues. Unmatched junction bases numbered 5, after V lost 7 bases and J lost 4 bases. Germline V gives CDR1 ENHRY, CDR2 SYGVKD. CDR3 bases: TGTGCCATCACCCGGGGACTAGCGGGAGGTTACGAGCAGTACTTC. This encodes CAITRGLAGGYEQYF.

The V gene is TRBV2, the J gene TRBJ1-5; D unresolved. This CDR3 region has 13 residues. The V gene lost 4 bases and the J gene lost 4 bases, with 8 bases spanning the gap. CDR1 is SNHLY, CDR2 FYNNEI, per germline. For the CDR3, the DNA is TGTGCCAGCAGTGGGACGGGGAATCAGCCCCAGCATTTT. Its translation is CASSGTGNQPQHF.

CDR3 protein: CASSQGTGGLQETQYF. In DNA form, the CDR3 reads TGCGCCAGCAGCCAAGGGACAGGGGGACTCCAAGAGACCCAGTACTTC. V gene TRBV4-3 combines with J gene TRBJ2-5, with 10 bases matching TRBD1. V lost 1 base, J lost 1 base, and 3 bases stayed unmatched. The CDR3 loop spans 16 amino acids. Germline loops: CDR1 LGHNA, CDR2 YSLEER.

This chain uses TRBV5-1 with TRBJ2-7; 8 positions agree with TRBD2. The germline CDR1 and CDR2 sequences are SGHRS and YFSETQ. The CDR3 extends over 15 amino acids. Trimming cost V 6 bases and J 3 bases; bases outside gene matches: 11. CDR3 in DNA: TGCGCCAGCAAATGGGGTACTAGCGGAGGCTACGAGCAGTACTTC. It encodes CASKWGTSGGYEQYF.

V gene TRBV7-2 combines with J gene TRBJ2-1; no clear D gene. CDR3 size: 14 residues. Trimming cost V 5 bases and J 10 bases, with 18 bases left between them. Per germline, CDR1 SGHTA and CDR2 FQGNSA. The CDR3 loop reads CASSLSAARPEQFF. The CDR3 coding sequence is TGTGCCAGCAGCCTCTCCGCAGCGAGGCCCGAGCAGTTCTTC.

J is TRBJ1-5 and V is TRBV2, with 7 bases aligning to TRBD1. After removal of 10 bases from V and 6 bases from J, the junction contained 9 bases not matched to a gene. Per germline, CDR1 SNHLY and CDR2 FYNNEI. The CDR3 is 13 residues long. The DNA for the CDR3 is TGTGCCACACAGGGGAGGGACGGTCAGCCCCAGCATTTT. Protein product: CATQGRDGQPQHF.

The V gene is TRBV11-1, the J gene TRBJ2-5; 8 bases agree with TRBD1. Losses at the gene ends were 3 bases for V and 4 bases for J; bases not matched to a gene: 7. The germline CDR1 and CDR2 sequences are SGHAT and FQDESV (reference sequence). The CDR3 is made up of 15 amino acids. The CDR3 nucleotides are TGTGCCAGCAGCTTGCGGACAGGGTATATAGAGACCCAGTACTTC. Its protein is CASSLRTGYIETQYF.

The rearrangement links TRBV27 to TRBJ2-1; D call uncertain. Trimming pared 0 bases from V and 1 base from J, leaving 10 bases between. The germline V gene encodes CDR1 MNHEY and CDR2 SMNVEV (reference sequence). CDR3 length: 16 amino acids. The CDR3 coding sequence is TGTGCCAGCAGTTTATCAAGCTTCTCGTCCTACAATGAGCAGTTCTTC. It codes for CASSLSSFSSYNEQFF.

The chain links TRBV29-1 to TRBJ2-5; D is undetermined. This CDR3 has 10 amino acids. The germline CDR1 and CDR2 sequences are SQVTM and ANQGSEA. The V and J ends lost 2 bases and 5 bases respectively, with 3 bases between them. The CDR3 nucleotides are TGCAGCGTTGAATTTGAGACCCAGTACTTC. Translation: CSVEFETQYF. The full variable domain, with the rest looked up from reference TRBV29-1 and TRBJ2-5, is SAVISQKPSRDICQRGTSLTIQCQVDSQVTMMFWYRQQPGQSLTLIATANQGSEATYESGFVIDKFPISRPNLTFSTLTVSNMSPEDSSIYLCSVEFETQYFGPGTRLLVL.

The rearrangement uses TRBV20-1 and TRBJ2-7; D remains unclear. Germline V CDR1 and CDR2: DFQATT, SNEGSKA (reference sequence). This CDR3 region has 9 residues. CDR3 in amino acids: CRGLVEQYF. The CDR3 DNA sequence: TGCAGGGGCCTCGTGGAGCAGTACTTC.

The CDR3 loop is CASSQSAGGNDGYTF. CDR3 DNA: TGTGCCAGCTCACAGTCGGCAGGGGGCAATGATGGCTACACCTTC. This chain links TRBV18 with TRBJ1-2; 8 positions agree with TRBD1. This CDR3 has 15 residues. The ends lost 4 bases at V and 6 bases at J; junction bases unmatched: 10. Germline V gene data show CDR1 as KGHSH and CDR2 as LQKENI.

CDR3 sequence (DNA): TGTGCCAGCAGCTTCGACAGGGGTTCCTACGAGCAGTACTTC. It translates to CASSFDRGSYEQYF. The genes are TRBV7-8 and TRBJ2-7, with 8 bases identical to TRBD1. Germline-derived CDR1 and CDR2 are SGHVS and FQNEAQ. The V gene end was trimmed by 3 bases and the J gene end by 1 base; junction bases not matched to a gene: 2. The CDR3 sequence is 14 residues long. The whole variable domain, filled in from reference TRBV7-8 and TRBJ2-7, reads GAGVSQSPRYKVAKRGQDVALRCDPISGHVSLFWYQQALGQGPEFLTYFQNEAQLDKSGLPSDRFFAERPEGSVSTLKIQRTQQEDSAVYLCASSFDRGSYEQYFGPGTRLTVT.

The CDR3 nucleotides are TGTGCCAGCAGTTTAGGGGAACCAATTAGGCGGGGCGAGCAGTACTTC. It translates to CASSLGEPIRRGEQYF. This chain links TRBV28 with TRBJ2-7; tentatively, D is TRBD2 (6 bases). Trimming cost V 2 bases and J 6 bases, with 20 bases left between them. The germline V gene has CDR1 MDHEN and CDR2 SYDVKM. The CDR3 covers 16 residues. The full variable domain, rest sourced from reference TRBV28 and TRBJ2-7, is DVKVTQSSRYLVKRTGEKVFLECVQDMDHENMFWYRQDPGLGLRLIYFSYDVKMKEKGDIPEGYSVSREKKERFSLILESASTNQTSMYLCASSLGEPIRRGEQYFGPGTRLTVT.

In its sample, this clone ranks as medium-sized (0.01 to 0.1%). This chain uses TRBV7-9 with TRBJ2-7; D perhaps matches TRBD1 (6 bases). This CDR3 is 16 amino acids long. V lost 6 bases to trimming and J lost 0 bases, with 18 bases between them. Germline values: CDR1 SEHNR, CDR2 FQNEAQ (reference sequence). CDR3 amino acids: CASSRGGQATSYEQYF. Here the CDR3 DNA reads TGTGCCAGCAGTCGAGGGGGTCAGGCTACCTCCTACGAGCAGTACTTC. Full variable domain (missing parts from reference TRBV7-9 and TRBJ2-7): DTGVSQNPRHKITKRGQNVTFRCDPISEHNRLYWYRQTLGQGPEFLTYFQNEAQLEKSRLLSDRFSAERPKGSFSTLEIQRTEQGDSAMYLCASSRGGQATSYEQYFGPGTRLTVT.